The rows below give T cell receptor beta chains drawn from one sample of a study of response to subunit inactivated influenza vaccine. TCRdb re-analysed the RT-PCR reads in MiXCR, keeping a single row per CDR3 protein. The sample consists of 800,000 to 1,000,000 distinct CDR3 sequences, around 20% of them appearing once. The input for sequencing was PBMCs from blood, taken roughly 5 days after vaccination. These receptors were taken from a man in his forties or fifties who received an inactivated influenza vaccine. Both conserved end residues are part of each CDR3. A D gene is named only where the DNA matches it firmly. Size tells how often a clone was seen (once, few, many) or the class of an expanded clone, and some rows leave it out.

>few|TRBJ2-3|-|TRBV11-1
CASSLPEDTQYF
TGTGCCAGCAGCTTGCCCGAGGATACGCAGTATTTT
>-|TRBJ1-1|-|TRBV7-2
CASSFTGPNTEAFF
TGTGCCAGCAGCTTTACTGGGCCGAACACTGAAGCTTTCTTT
>few|TRBJ1-1|TRBD1|TRBV10-3
CAIRDSDRGLGTEAFF
TGTGCCATCAGGGACTCGGACAGGGGGCTGGGCACTGAAGCTTTCTTT
>few|TRBJ1-5|TRBD1|TRBV7-2
CASSPGQASQPQHF
TGTGCCAGCAGCCCGGGACAGGCTTCTCAGCCCCAGCATTTT
>-|TRBJ2-5|-|TRBV4-2
CASSQDTSSRETQYF
TGTGCCAGCAGCCAAGATACCAGTTCTAGAGAGACCCAGTACTTC
>few|TRBJ2-2|TRBD1|TRBV29-1
CSVGRGRTGELFF
TGCAGCGTGGGCAGGGGGAGAACCGGGGAGCTGTTTTTT
>many|TRBJ2-2|TRBD2|TRBV12-3/TRBV12-4
CASTVGGDTGELFF
TGTGCCAGCACCGTGGGGGGGGACACCGGGGAGCTGTTTTTT
>many|TRBJ2-7|TRBD1|TRBV12-3/TRBV12-4
CASSYTGTGTYEQYF
TGTGCCAGCAGTTACACCGGGACAGGGACCTACGAGCAGTACTTC
>-|TRBJ1-2|-|TRBV12-3/TRBV12-4
CASSFSDYGYTF
TGTGCCAGCAGTTTTTCGGACTATGGCTACACCTTC
>-|TRBJ1-4|-|TRBV5-1
CASSWGTRPTNEKLFF
TGCGCCAGCAGCTGGGGGACAAGACCAACTAATGAAAAACTGTTTTTT
>-|TRBJ1-4|-|TRBV7-2
CASSLGRGANEKLFF
TGTGCCAGCAGCTTGGGAAGGGGCGCTAATGAAAAACTGTTTTTT
>-|TRBJ2-7|-|TRBV18
CASSPDSGWYEQYF
TGTGCCAGCTCACCCGACAGCGGATGGTACGAGCAGTACTTC
>few|TRBJ2-4|-|TRBV5-1
CASSYEGAGESLAKNIQYF
TGCGCCAGCAGCTATGAGGGCGCAGGAGAATCCTTAGCCAAAAACATTCAGTACTTC
>once|TRBJ1-5|TRBD1|TRBV15
CATSRDKGAGNQPQHF
TGTGCCACCAGCAGAGATAAGGGGGCAGGCAATCAGCCCCAGCATTTT
>-|TRBJ2-1|-|TRBV12-3/TRBV12-4
CASSRESSYNEQFF
TGTGCCAGCAGTCGGGAGAGCTCCTACAATGAGCAGTTCTTC
>few|TRBJ2-1|-|TRBV5-5
CASSVLGGSNEQFF
TGTGCCAGCAGCGTACTGGGGGGCTCGAATGAGCAGTTCTTC
>-|TRBJ2-1|-|TRBV10-3
CAISSGPGQFF
TGTGCCATCAGCTCCGGGCCGGGGCAGTTCTTC
>-|TRBJ2-1|-|TRBV2
CASSTQSSYNEQFF
TGTGCCAGCAGTACGCAGAGCTCCTACAATGAGCAGTTCTTC
>few|TRBJ2-1|-|TRBV20-1
CSALIMGRNNEQFF
TGCAGTGCTTTGATTATGGGACGGAACAATGAGCAGTTCTTC
>-|TRBJ2-7|-|TRBV30
CAWSVRSGTYEQYF
TGTGCCTGGAGTGTACGTTCCGGCACCTACGAGCAGTACTTC
>few|TRBJ2-3|-|TRBV29-1
CSVVRDHTDTQYF
TGCAGCGTTGTCCGGGACCACACAGATACGCAGTATTTT
>many|TRBJ2-5|TRBD2|TRBV20-1
CSATSGWETQYF
TGCAGTGCAACTAGCGGTTGGGAGACCCAGTACTTC
>once|TRBJ2-3|TRBD2|TRBV7-6
CASRWEAGGSTDTQYF
TGTGCCAGCAGGTGGGAAGCGGGGGGCTCCACAGATACGCAGTATTTT
>-|TRBJ2-3|TRBD2|TRBV4-2
CASSPWEGDTQYF
TGTGCCAGCAGCCCGTGGGAGGGAGATACGCAGTATTTT
>-|TRBJ2-1|-|TRBV5-1
CASSFLAEQGEQFF
TGCGCCAGCAGCTTCCTGGCCGAACAAGGTGAGCAGTTCTTC
>-|TRBJ2-1|-|TRBV7-2
CASSTRGVFYNEQFF
TGTGCCAGCAGCACAAGAGGGGTTTTCTACAATGAGCAGTTCTTC
>few|TRBJ2-5|TRBD2|TRBV6-5
CASSYRLAGVETQYF
TGTGCCAGCAGTTACCGATTAGCGGGGGTAGAGACCCAGTACTTC
>-|TRBJ2-5|TRBD2|TRBV10-3
CAISEGGSRQETQYF
TGTGCCATCAGTGAGGGCGGGAGTCGGCAAGAGACCCAGTACTTC
>few|TRBJ2-5|TRBD2|TRBV7-3
CASGTSGIVGETQYF
TGTGCCAGCGGGACTAGCGGGATTGTAGGAGAGACCCAGTACTTC
>few|TRBJ2-1|-|TRBV20-1
CSQTGMGDEQFF
TGCAGTCAGACGGGAATGGGGGATGAGCAGTTCTTC
>-|TRBJ2-1|TRBD2|TRBV29-1
CSAGPSGVYNEQFF
TGCAGCGCCGGGCCTAGCGGGGTCTACAATGAGCAGTTCTTC
>-|TRBJ1-1|TRBD1|TRBV7-9
CASSSLAGTAMNTEAFF
TGTGCCAGCAGCTCGCTCGCGGGGACAGCAATGAACACTGAAGCTTTCTTT
>many|TRBJ2-1|-|TRBV6-5
CASSYLGTGRNEQFF
TGTGCCAGCAGTTACCTCGGGACTGGAAGAAATGAGCAGTTCTTC
>few|TRBJ2-1|-|TRBV29-1
CSVDSPSSSYNEQFF
TGCAGCGTTGACTCGCCCTCGAGCTCCTACAATGAGCAGTTCTTC
>-|TRBJ1-5|-|TRBV19
CASSSTAGFGEPQHF
TGTGCCAGTAGTAGCACAGCCGGCTTTGGGGAGCCCCAGCATTTT